The T cell receptor (beta chain) described here comes from a study of beta chain features in type 1 diabetes. Of the isolated RNA, all was reverse transcribed, and so the sequenced material was expressed TCRB transcripts. Produced via immunoSEQ multiplex PCR; TCRdb's table is partial and in-frame only. The sample consists of 500,000 to 650,000 clones, 9.5% to 15% of them appearing once. Regarding this clone: Its cognate antigen is unknown.

One heparinised draw, averaging about 116 mL, was taken per donor. Notes on the study in general: Type 1 diabetes patients had moderately but significantly shorter TCRB CDR3s in all four CD4+ subsets. Patients showed naive, central memory and Treg TCRB repertoires that appeared more similar than those of healthy donors.

Trimming removed 2 bases from V and 4 bases from J, with 14 bases in between. Germline-derived CDR1 and CDR2 are MGHRA and YSYEKL. The CDR3 extends over 15 amino acids. Sequenced material: naive CD4+ T cells from blood. The sequence was collected from a man between 25 and 39 years old with type 1 diabetes. The chain couples TRBV4-1 to TRBJ1-2, with D possibly being TRBD1 (5 bases). CDR3 in DNA: TGCGCCAGCAGCCAACCAGCCCAGGGTGGCTATGGCTACACCTTC. This translates into CASSQPAQGGYGYTF.